What follows is one TCR beta chain and its context. Enrollment of patients from Seattle took place during active infection, with longitudinal follow-up. Per the germline V gene, CDR1 is LNHDA and CDR2 is SQIVND (reference sequence). This CDR3 has 17 amino acids. The ends lost 5 bases at V and 4 bases at J; junction bases unmatched: 13. The sample originates from a study of blood T cell repertoires in COVID-19. Sequencing was performed with immunoSEQ multiplex PCR; in TCRdb, only in-frame clones are kept and a portion is missing. The sample has over 150,000 clones; about 88% are singletons. This sequence was found in a woman of 80 years or more with COVID-19, enrolled during active disease. Sequenced material: peripheral blood. J is TRBJ2-3 and V is TRBV19; 9 bases agree with TRBD2. CDR3 residues: CASSAPFWREGPDTQYF. CDR3 coding DNA: TGTGCCAGTAGTGCGCCCTTCTGGCGGGAGGGCCCAGATACGCAGTATTTT. Supplemented by reference TRBV19 and TRBJ2-3, the full variable domain reads DGGITQSPKYLFRKEGQNVTLSCEQNLNHDAMYWYRQDPGQGLRLIYYSQIVNDFQKGDIAEGYSVSREKKESFPLTVTSAQKNPTAFYLCASSAPFWREGPDTQYFGPGTRLTVL.